The entry that follows covers one T cell receptor beta chain sequence. Clones were sequenced by immunoSEQ multiplex PCR, and TCRdb holds only the in-frame ones, with some missing. The sample yields 270,000 or so clones, about 91% seen once. Looked up from germline, CDR1 is SEHNR and CDR2 is FQNEAQ (reference sequence). The CDR3 consists of 13 residues. Deletions cut 2 bases from V and 1 base from J, with 6 bases between. These data come from a study of blood T cell repertoires in COVID-19. The sample taken for sequencing was PBMCs or T cells enriched from blood (not recorded which). This TCR came from a man between 40 and 49 years old who had been exposed to COVID-19. The chain recombines TRBV7-9 with TRBJ2-7; D uncertain. As DNA, the CDR3 is TGTGCCAGCAGCTTATCGGTTTCCTACGAGCAGTACTTC. Translation gives CASSLSVSYEQYF.